This paragraph covers one TCR beta chain sequence. Its antigen remains unknown. Measured with immunoSEQ multiplex PCR; TCRdb has only the in-frame clones, and not every one. The sample records fewer than 100,000 clones, 85% to 95% being singletons. This sample was taken from a study of cytomegalovirus exposure and HLA in healthy donors. Study-level points and caveats: Many donors carried some public TCRs, although rarity characterized most TCR sequences.

The germline V gene has CDR1 LGHNA and CDR2 YNFKEQ. The CDR3 totals 13 residues. V dropped 4 bases and J dropped 3; count of bases not matched to a gene: 0. This TCR came from a woman in her late teens or twenties in good health and CMV-seronegative. The V gene is TRBV4-2, the J gene TRBJ2-7; TRBD2 matches at 10 bases. Specimen: PBMCs. This CDR3 reads CASSPSGSYEQYF. The CDR3 bases are TGTGCCAGCAGCCCTAGCGGGAGCTACGAGCAGTACTTC.